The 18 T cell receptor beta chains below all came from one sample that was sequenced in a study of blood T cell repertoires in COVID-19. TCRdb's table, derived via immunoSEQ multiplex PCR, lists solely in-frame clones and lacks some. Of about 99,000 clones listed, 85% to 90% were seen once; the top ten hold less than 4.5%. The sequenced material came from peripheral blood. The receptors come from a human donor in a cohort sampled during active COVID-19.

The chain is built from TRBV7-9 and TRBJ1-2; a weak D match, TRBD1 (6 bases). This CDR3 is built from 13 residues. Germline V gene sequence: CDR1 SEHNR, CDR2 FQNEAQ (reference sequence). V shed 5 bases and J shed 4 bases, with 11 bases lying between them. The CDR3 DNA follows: TGTGCCAGCAGCAGTCGGACAGTCTATGGCTACACCTTC. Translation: CASSSRTVYGYTF.

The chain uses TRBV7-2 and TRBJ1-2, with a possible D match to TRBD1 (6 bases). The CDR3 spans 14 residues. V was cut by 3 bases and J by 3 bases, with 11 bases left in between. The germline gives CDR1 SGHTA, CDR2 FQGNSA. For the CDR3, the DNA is TGTGCCAGCAGCTTGGACAGTTCAGACTATGGCTACACCTTC. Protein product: CASSLDSSDYGYTF.

The CDR3 protein is CASSGGHEQFF. The CDR3 DNA reads as TGTGCCAGCTCAGGAGGCCATGAGCAGTTCTTC. The chain has TRBV18 and TRBJ2-1, with a possible D match to TRBD2 (5 bases). The CDR3 has 11 amino acids. The ends were cut back, 5 bases at V and 8 bases at J, with 7 bases in the middle. Per germline, CDR1 KGHSH and CDR2 LQKENI. The entire variable domain, with the rest obtained from reference TRBV18 and TRBJ2-1, is as follows: NAGVMQNPRHLVRRRGQEARLRCSPMKGHSHVYWYRQLPEEGLKFMVYLQKENIIDESGMPKERFSAEFPKEGPSILRIQQVVRGDSAAYFCASSGGHEQFFGPGTRLTVL.

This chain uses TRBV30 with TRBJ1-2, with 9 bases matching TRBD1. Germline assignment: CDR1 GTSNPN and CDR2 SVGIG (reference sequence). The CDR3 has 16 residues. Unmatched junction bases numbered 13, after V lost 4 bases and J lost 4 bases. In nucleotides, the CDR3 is TGTGCCTGGAACCGGGACAGGGCCTCCGTAGGCTATGGCTACACCTTC. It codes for CAWNRDRASVGYGYTF.

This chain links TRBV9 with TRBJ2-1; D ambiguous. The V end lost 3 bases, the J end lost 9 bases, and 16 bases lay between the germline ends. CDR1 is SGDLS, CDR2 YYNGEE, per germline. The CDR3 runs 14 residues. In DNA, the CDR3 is TGTGCCAGCAGCGCCTTCTCCGAAACTACTGAGCAGTTCTTC. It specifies CASSAFSETTEQFF.

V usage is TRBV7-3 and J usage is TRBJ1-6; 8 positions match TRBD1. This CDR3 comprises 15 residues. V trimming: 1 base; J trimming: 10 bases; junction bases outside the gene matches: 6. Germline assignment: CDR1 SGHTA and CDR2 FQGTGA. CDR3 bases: TGTGCCAGCAGCTTAATAGGACAGGGAGGGTCACCCCTCCACTTT. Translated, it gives CASSLIGQGGSPLHF.

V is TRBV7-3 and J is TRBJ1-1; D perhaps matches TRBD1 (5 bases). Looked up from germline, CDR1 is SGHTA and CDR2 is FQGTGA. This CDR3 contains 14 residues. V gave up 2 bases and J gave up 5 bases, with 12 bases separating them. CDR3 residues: CASSLSVRATEAFF. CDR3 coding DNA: TGTGCCAGCAGCTTATCCGTCAGGGCTACTGAAGCTTTCTTT.

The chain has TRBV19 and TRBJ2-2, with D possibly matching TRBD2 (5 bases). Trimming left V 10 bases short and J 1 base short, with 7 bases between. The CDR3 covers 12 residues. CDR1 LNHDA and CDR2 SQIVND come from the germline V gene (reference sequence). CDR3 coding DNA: TGTGCCACCCGGGGGAACACCGGGGAGCTGTTTTTT. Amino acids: CATRGNTGELFF. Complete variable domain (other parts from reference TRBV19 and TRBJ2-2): DGGITQSPKYLFRKEGQNVTLSCEQNLNHDAMYWYRQDPGQGLRLIYYSQIVNDFQKGDIAEGYSVSREKKESFPLTVTSAQKNPTAFYLCATRGNTGELFFGEGSRLTVL.

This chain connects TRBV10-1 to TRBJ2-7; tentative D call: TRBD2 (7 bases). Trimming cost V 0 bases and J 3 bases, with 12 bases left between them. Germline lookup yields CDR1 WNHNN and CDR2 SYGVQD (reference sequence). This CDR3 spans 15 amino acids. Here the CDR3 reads CASSESGGRFYEQYF. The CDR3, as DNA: TGCGCCAGCAGTGAGTCGGGGGGGCGCTTCTACGAGCAGTACTTC.

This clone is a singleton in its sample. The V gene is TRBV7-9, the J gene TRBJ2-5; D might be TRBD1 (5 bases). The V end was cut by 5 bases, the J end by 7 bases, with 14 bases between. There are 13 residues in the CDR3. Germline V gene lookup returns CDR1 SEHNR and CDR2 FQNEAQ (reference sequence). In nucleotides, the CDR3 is TGTGCCAGCAGCCCTGGGTCGCAGGGGACCCAGTACTTC. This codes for CASSPGSQGTQYF.

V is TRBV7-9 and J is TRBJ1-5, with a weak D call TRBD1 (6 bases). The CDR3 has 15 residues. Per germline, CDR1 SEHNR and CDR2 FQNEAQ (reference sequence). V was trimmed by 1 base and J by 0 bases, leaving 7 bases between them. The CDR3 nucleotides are TGTGCCAGCAGCTTAGGGACAGCTAGCAATCAGCCCCAGCATTTT. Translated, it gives CASSLGTASNQPQHF.

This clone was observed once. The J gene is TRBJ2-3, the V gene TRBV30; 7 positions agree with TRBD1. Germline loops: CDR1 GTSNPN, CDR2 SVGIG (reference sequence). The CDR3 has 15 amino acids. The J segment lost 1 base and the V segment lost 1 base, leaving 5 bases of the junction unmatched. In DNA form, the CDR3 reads TGTGCCTGGAGTGACAGGGGTTTAGGCACAGATACGCAGTATTTT. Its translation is CAWSDRGLGTDTQYF.

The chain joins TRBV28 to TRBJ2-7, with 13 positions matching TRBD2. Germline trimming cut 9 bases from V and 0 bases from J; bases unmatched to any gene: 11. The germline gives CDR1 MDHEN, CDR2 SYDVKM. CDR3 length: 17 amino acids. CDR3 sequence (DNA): TGTGCCAGTATTCCGGGACTAGCGGGGCTAAGCTCCTACGAGCAGTACTTC. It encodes CASIPGLAGLSSYEQYF.

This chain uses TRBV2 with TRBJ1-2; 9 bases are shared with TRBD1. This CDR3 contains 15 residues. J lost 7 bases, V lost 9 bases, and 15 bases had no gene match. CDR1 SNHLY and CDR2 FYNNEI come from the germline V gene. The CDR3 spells CASSSPTGGIGGYTF. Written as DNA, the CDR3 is TGTGCCAGTTCCTCCCCGACAGGGGGGATTGGTGGCTACACCTTC.

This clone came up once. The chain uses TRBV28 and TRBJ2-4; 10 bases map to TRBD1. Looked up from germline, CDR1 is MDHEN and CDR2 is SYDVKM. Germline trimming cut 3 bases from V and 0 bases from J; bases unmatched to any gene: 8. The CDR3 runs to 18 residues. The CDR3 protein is CASSLWTGTGAAKNIQYF. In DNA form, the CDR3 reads TGTGCCAGCAGTTTGTGGACTGGGACAGGGGCAGCCAAAAACATTCAGTACTTC. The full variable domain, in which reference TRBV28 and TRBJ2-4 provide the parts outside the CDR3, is DVKVTQSSRYLVKRTGEKVFLECVQDMDHENMFWYRQDPGLGLRLIYFSYDVKMKEKGDIPEGYSVSREKKERFSLILESASTNQTSMYLCASSLWTGTGAAKNIQYFGAGTRLSVL.

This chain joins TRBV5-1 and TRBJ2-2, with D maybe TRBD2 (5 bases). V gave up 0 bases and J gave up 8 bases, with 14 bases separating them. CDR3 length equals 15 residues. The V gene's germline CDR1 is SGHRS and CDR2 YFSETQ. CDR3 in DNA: TGCGCCAGCAGCTTGGGAGGGCCCCCCAGGGGGGAGCTGTTTTTT. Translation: CASSLGGPPRGELFF. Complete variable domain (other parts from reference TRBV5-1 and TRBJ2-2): KAGVTQTPRYLIKTRGQQVTLSCSPISGHRSVSWYQQTPGQGLQFLFEYFSETQRNKGNFPGRFSGRQFSNSRSEMNVSTLELGDSALYLCASSLGGPPRGELFFGEGSRLTVL.

The CDR3 DNA sequence: TGTGCCACCGGACGAGCGGGGGGGCGGACCGGGGAGCTGTTTTTT. Translating gives CATGRAGGRTGELFF. The genes are TRBV13 and TRBJ2-2, with TRBD2 matching over 10 bases. This CDR3 contains 15 residues. The J segment lost 5 bases and the V segment lost 10 bases, leaving 10 bases of the junction unmatched. Germline CDR1 PRHDT, CDR2 FYEKMQ (reference sequence).

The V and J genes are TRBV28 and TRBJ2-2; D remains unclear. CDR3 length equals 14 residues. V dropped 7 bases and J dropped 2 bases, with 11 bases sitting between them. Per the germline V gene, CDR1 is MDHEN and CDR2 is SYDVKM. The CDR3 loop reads CASIDPKNTGELFF. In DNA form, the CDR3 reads TGTGCCAGCATTGATCCTAAAAACACCGGGGAGCTGTTTTTT.